These 9 T cell receptor beta chains originate from one sample sequenced in a study of response to subunit inactivated influenza vaccine. Each CDR3 protein is one row after TCRdb ran MiXCR on the RT-PCR reads. The top ten clones hold 9.5% to 15% of a sample with 450,000 to 500,000 distinct CDR3 sequences, approximately 11% of them seen once. The material sequenced was PBMCs from blood, taken 45 days after vaccination. The receptors were sampled from a man aged 45-60 years who received an inactivated influenza vaccine.

This clonotype was seen only a few times. The CDR3 spells CASTHSDPDTQYF. DNA of the CDR3: TGTGCCAGTACACATAGCGACCCAGATACGCAGTATTTT. The chain has TRBV11-1 and TRBJ2-3, with a weak D call TRBD2 (5 bases). The germline V gene encodes CDR1 SGHAT and CDR2 FQDESV (reference sequence). The CDR3 contains 13 residues. V lost 9 bases and J lost 4, with 14 bases in between. Using reference TRBV11-1 and TRBJ2-3 for the parts outside the CDR3, the full variable domain is EAEVAQSPRYKITEKSQAVAFWCDPISGHATLYWYRQILGQGPELLVQFQDESVVDDSQLPKDRFSAERLKGVDSTLKIQPAELGDSAMYLCASTHSDPDTQYFGPGTRLTVL.

The table lists this clonotype with a count of one. The CDR3 DNA sequence: TGTGCCAGTAGTATACGATCGGGACAGGGGACCTACGAGCAGTACTTC. Encoded protein: CASSIRSGQGTYEQYF. The chain has TRBV19 and TRBJ2-7; 10 nucleotides line up with TRBD1. Trimming took 2 bases from V and 2 from J; bases not matched to a gene: 6. Germline values: CDR1 LNHDA, CDR2 SQIVND (reference sequence). The CDR3 runs 16 residues.

This clonotype was seen a few times. J is TRBJ2-5 and V is TRBV7-2; 10 nucleotides align to TRBD2. Germline trimming cut 0 bases from V and 2 bases from J; bases unmatched to any gene: 9. The CDR3 loop spans 18 amino acids. Germline V gives CDR1 SGHTA, CDR2 FQGNSA. The CDR3 coding sequence is TGTGCCAGCAGCTTAGCGTGGAGGTCTAGCGGGGGACAAGAGACCCAGTACTTC. Translated, it gives CASSLAWRSSGGQETQYF.

V gene TRBV20-1 combines with J gene TRBJ2-3, with D possibly being TRBD1 (5 bases). The CDR3 extends over 14 amino acids. Germline CDR1 and CDR2: DFQATT and SNEGSKA (reference sequence). V was cut by 4 bases and J by 0 bases, with 11 bases left in between. This CDR3 reads CSAMQGSSTDTQYF. The CDR3 nucleotides are TGCAGTGCTATGCAGGGATCTAGCACAGATACGCAGTATTTT.

V usage is TRBV6-1 and J usage is TRBJ2-7; 9 bases agree with TRBD2. Trimming removed 11 bases from V and 3 bases from J; junction bases left unmatched: 11. The germline gives CDR1 MNHNS, CDR2 SASEGT. This CDR3 is built from 14 residues. The CDR3 region has the DNA TGTGCCGCGGGAGGGCCCAGGACGGGCTACGAGCAGTACTTC. It codes for CAAGGPRTGYEQYF.

This clonotype occurred a few times. The CDR3 DNA follows: TGTGCCAGCACCATATACAGGGACCGACAAGAGACCCAGTACTTC. It codes for CASTIYRDRQETQYF. The V and J genes are TRBV12-3 or TRBV12-4 and TRBJ2-5; weak D call: TRBD1 (6 bases). V gave up 7 bases and J gave up 2 bases, with 17 bases separating them. The CDR3 covers 15 residues.

This clonotype was seen once. A much bigger clone sits one base away, suggesting this may be a read error. The gene calls are TRBV5-1 and TRBJ2-7; D unresolved. This CDR3 has 12 amino acids. Germline assignment: CDR1 SGHRS and CDR2 YFSETQ. V dropped 1 base and J dropped 9 bases, with 11 bases sitting between them. The CDR3 DNA follows: TGCGCCAGCAGCTTGAACTTGCGCGGGCAGTACTTC. Translated: CASSLNLRGQYF.

The gene calls are TRBV9 and TRBJ2-2; no clear D. V was cut by 0 bases and J by 4 bases, with 13 bases left in between. This CDR3 contains 16 residues. CDR1 is SGDLS, CDR2 YYNGEE, per germline. The CDR3 DNA follows: TGTGCCAGCAGCGTAGGGGCCGCCAGGAGCACCGGGGAGCTGTTTTTT. Protein sequence: CASSVGAARSTGELFF.

This clonotype has a handful of counts. This chain uses TRBV4-3 with TRBJ2-2, with a weak D call TRBD2 (6 bases). Germline CDR1 LGHNA, CDR2 YSLEER. CDR3 length equals 16 residues. The V end lost 6 bases, the J end lost 6 bases, and 20 bases lay between the germline ends. The CDR3 here is CASSPGLRTGAGELFF. In DNA form, the CDR3 reads TGCGCCAGCAGTCCGGGACTCCGGACGGGGGCCGGGGAGCTGTTTTTT.